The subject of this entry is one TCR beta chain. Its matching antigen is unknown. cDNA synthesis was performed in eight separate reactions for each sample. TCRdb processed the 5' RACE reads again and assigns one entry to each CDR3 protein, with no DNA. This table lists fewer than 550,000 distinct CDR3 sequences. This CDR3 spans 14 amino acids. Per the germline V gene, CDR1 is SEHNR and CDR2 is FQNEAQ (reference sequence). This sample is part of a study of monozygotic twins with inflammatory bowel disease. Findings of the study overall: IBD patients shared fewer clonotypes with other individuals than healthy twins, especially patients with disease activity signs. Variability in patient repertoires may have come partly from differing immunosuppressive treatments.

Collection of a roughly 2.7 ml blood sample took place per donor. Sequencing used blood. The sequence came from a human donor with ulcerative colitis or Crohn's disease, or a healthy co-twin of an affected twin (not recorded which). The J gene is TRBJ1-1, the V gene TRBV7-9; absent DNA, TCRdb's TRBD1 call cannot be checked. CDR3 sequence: CASSYRETPTEAFF.